This TCR beta chain was recovered during a study of type 1 and type 2 diabetes patients. Study-level background: The cohort mixed type 1 diabetes, type 2 diabetes and nondiabetic donors. General study findings and limits: Type 2 diabetes and control V and J usage correlated highly, about 0.97.

Amplification started from genomic DNA. The TCR beta CDR3 region was amplified using 30 forward and 13 reverse primers. TCRdb re-analysed the multiplex PCR reads in MiXCR, keeping a single row per CDR3 protein. The data contain 250,000 or so distinct CDR3 sequences, 47% of them singletons. Anyone with other autoimmune disease or infection in the prior four weeks was excluded. The germline V and J ends were trimmed by 1 base and 5 bases, with 6 bases remaining between them. CDR1 is LNHDA, CDR2 SQIVND, per germline (reference sequence). The CDR3 runs 13 residues. This clonotype was observed a few times. Its matching antigen is unknown.

The sequenced sample was peripheral blood mononuclear cells (PBMCs). V usage is TRBV19 and J usage is TRBJ2-1, with unresolved D. This TCR was sampled from a young man with type 2 diabetes. CDR3 nucleotides: TGTGCCAGTAGTATAGTCCAGAACAATGAGCAGTTCTTC. Translation gives CASSIVQNNEQFF.